The entry below gives a single TCR beta chain sequence along with its context. Antigen unknown. Time point given: sample taken at primary tumor resection. Untreated early-stage non-small cell lung cancer patients, 65 to 90 in total, were the donors. Unsorted whole RNA samples from tumor, nontumor lung or frozen PBMC were sequenced. The source of the sample is a study of spatial heterogeneity in lung cancer. Overall study: Every unique TCR and UMI combination, on average, appeared more than ten times in raw reads. Study results and caveats: TCRs found ubiquitously expanded in tumor appeared in blood more at resection than at follow-up.

This CDR3 has 15 amino acids. The germline V gene has CDR1 SGHRS and CDR2 YFSETQ. V lost 1 base, J lost 3 bases, and 3 bases stayed unmatched. TCRdb fed the 5' RACE reads into MiXCR, producing one record per CDR3 protein. Of some 83,000 distinct CDR3 sequences listed, about 8.5% are singletons. The sequence was obtained from a male donor with early-stage non-small cell lung cancer. The sample consisted of PBMCs, taken at surgery. The chain links TRBV5-1 to TRBJ2-7; 11 nucleotides align to TRBD1. As DNA, the CDR3 is TGCGCCAGCAGCTTGTCCGGGACAGGGGGCTACGAGCAGTACTTC. Encoded protein: CASSLSGTGGYEQYF.